The 18 T cell receptor beta chains below all came from one sample that was sequenced in a study of blood T cell repertoires in COVID-19. Sequencing used immunoSEQ multiplex PCR; TCRdb keeps in-frame clones, though not all of them. The table lists about 200,000 clones, approximately 84% of them singletons. The sequenced sample consisted of peripheral blood. Receptors were obtained from a woman in her seventies with active or convalescent COVID-19.

The rearrangement links TRBV6-6 to TRBJ1-5; 8 nucleotides agree with TRBD1. Germline V gene data show CDR1 as MNHNY and CDR2 as SVGAGI (reference sequence). The CDR3 runs to 15 residues. The trim removed 6 bases at V and 2 bases at J, leaving 6 bases unmatched. The CDR3 sequence is CASRTQTGGNQPQHF. The DNA of the CDR3 is TGTGCCAGCAGAACACAGACAGGGGGCAATCAGCCCCAGCATTTT.

The chain combines TRBV6-5 with TRBJ2-3; TRBD1 aligns across 12 bases. V was clipped by 6 bases and J by 5 bases; unmatched bases: 6. The CDR3 sequence is 15 residues long. The germline CDR1 and CDR2 sequences are MNHEY and SVGAGI. This CDR3 reads CASRGQGARGDTQYF. The CDR3 region has the DNA TGTGCCAGCAGGGGACAGGGGGCGCGAGGAGATACGCAGTATTTT.

The chain recombines TRBV10-3 with TRBJ2-3; 11 bases agree with TRBD2. CDR3 length: 15 residues. The ends lost 4 bases at V and 0 bases at J; junction bases unmatched: 0. The germline V gene has CDR1 ENHRY and CDR2 SYGVKD. CDR3 in amino acids: CAISGTSGSTDTQYF. The CDR3 nucleotides read TGTGCCATCAGTGGGACTAGCGGGAGCACAGATACGCAGTATTTT.

The V call is TRBV7-8, the J call TRBJ2-7; perhaps TRBD2 as D (5 bases). The V end was cut by 5 bases, the J end by 2 bases, with 13 bases between. The CDR3 totals 14 residues. The germline CDR1 and CDR2 sequences are SGHVS and FQNEAQ. The CDR3 DNA follows: TGTGCCAGCAGCCTCAATCGAGGGACCTACGAGCAGTACTTC. Its translation is CASSLNRGTYEQYF. The variable domain in full, with the rest retrieved from reference TRBV7-8 and TRBJ2-7, is GAGVSQSPRYKVAKRGQDVALRCDPISGHVSLFWYQQALGQGPEFLTYFQNEAQLDKSGLPSDRFFAERPEGSVSTLKIQRTQQEDSAVYLCASSLNRGTYEQYFGPGTRLTVT.

The gene calls are TRBV7-9 and TRBJ2-7, with TRBD2 matching over 7 bases. J gave up 0 bases and V 1 base, and 6 bases lay outside the gene matches. The CDR3 consists of 16 residues. Germline CDR1 and CDR2: SEHNR and FQNEAQ (reference sequence). CDR3 bases: TGTGCCAGCAGCTTAGAGGGCGGGGGACCCTCCTACGAGCAGTACTTC. Amino acid sequence: CASSLEGGGPSYEQYF.

This chain links TRBV5-1 with TRBJ2-7; possibly TRBD2 for D (6 bases). CDR1 SGHRS and CDR2 YFSETQ come from the germline V gene. The CDR3 is 15 residues long. V was pared by 5 bases and J by 2 bases, with 17 bases between. The CDR3 region has the DNA TGCGCCAGCAGACGTGGGATGCTAGCGACCTACGAGCAGTACTTC. Translated, it gives CASRRGMLATYEQYF.

The rearrangement links TRBV14 to TRBJ1-6, with D unclear. The CDR3 runs to 15 residues. Trimming left V 4 bases short and J 0 bases short, with 7 bases between. Germline values: CDR1 SGHDN, CDR2 FVKESK. CDR3: CASSRSNSYNSPLHF. The CDR3 nucleotides read TGTGCCAGCAGCCGGAGCAACTCCTATAATTCACCCCTCCACTTT.

This chain joins TRBV5-1 and TRBJ1-5, with a weak D call TRBD1 (5 bases). The CDR3 has 15 amino acids. V was pared by 0 bases and J by 4 bases, with 11 bases between. The germline V gene encodes CDR1 SGHRS and CDR2 YFSETQ. The CDR3 nucleotides read TGCGCCAGCAGCTTGGCCCCAGGGTTGAATCAGCCCCAGCATTTT. As protein: CASSLAPGLNQPQHF.

The V call is TRBV6-5, the J call TRBJ2-2; 8 nucleotides align to TRBD1. The ends lost 7 bases at V and 1 base at J; junction bases unmatched: 5. CDR3 length: 15 residues. The germline CDR1 and CDR2 sequences are MNHEY and SVGAGI. CDR3: CASKRTGLNTGELFF. In nucleotides, the CDR3 is TGTGCCAGCAAAAGGACAGGGTTGAACACCGGGGAGCTGTTTTTT.

V gene TRBV9 combines with J gene TRBJ2-1; 7 bases match TRBD2. Germline trimming cut 0 bases from V and 4 bases from J; bases unmatched to any gene: 7. The CDR3 is 16 residues long. Germline-derived CDR1 and CDR2 are SGDLS and YYNGEE. CDR3 loop: CASSVGRGSGYNEQFF. CDR3 DNA: TGTGCCAGCAGCGTAGGCCGCGGGAGTGGGTACAATGAGCAGTTCTTC.

The rearrangement uses TRBV5-1 and TRBJ2-1, with a possible D match to TRBD1 (6 bases). V was pared by 4 bases and J by 8 bases, with 19 bases between. Looked up from germline, CDR1 is SGHRS and CDR2 is YFSETQ. This CDR3 is built from 15 residues. Here the CDR3 reads CASSPPLSGDDEQFF. CDR3 coding DNA: TGCGCCAGCAGCCCCCCTTTATCAGGGGACGATGAGCAGTTCTTC.

The J gene is TRBJ1-6, the V gene TRBV6-1; D unclear. CDR3 length: 14 amino acids. CDR1 MNHNS and CDR2 SASEGT come from the germline V gene. The V end lost 2 bases, the J end lost 9 bases, and 11 bases lay between the germline ends. The chain's CDR3 is CASSERPAGSPLHF. CDR3 DNA sequence: TGTGCCAGCAGTGAACGGCCTGCGGGTTCACCCCTCCACTTT.

The sample holds a few counts of this clone. J is TRBJ2-7 and V is TRBV28, with TRBD2 matching 7 bases. V was clipped by 5 bases and J by 1 base; unmatched bases: 8. The CDR3 loop spans 15 amino acids. In germline, CDR1 is MDHEN, CDR2 SYDVKM. The CDR3 nucleotides read TGTGCCAGCAGTAGAGGGGAGGGCGGATCCTACGAGCAGTACTTC. Translating it yields CASSRGEGGSYEQYF.

This clone turned up a few times. The chain employs TRBV7-6 and TRBJ2-1; 13 positions match TRBD2. This CDR3 has 15 amino acids. V was pared by 0 bases and J by 14 bases, with 7 bases of the junction left unmatched. The germline gives CDR1 SGHVS, CDR2 FNYEAQ. CDR3 loop: CASSLAASGTSGEFF. CDR3 DNA: TGTGCCAGCAGCTTAGCGGCTTCCGGGACTAGCGGGGAGTTCTTC.

This chain uses TRBV11-2 with TRBJ1-1, with TRBD1 identical over 8 bases. Germline values: CDR1 SGHAT, CDR2 FQNNGV. Trimming removed 4 bases from V and 3 bases from J; junction bases left unmatched: 7. The CDR3 is 15 residues long. CDR3 residues: CASSSPQGADTEAFF. The CDR3 DNA reads as TGTGCCAGCAGCTCACCCCAGGGGGCGGACACTGAAGCTTTCTTT.

The rearrangement joins TRBV15 to TRBJ1-5; 8 nucleotides match TRBD1. Trimming removed 0 bases from V and 2 bases from J; junction bases left unmatched: 12. Per germline, CDR1 LNHNV and CDR2 YYDKDF (reference sequence). This CDR3 region has 19 residues. In nucleotides, the CDR3 is TGTGCCACCAGCAGAGATAGGACAGGGTGGGTATCGGGCAATCAGCCCCAGCATTTT. Protein product: CATSRDRTGWVSGNQPQHF.

This clone appeared a single time. The J gene is TRBJ2-1, the V gene TRBV28, with 12 positions matching TRBD1. V trimming: 5 bases; J trimming: 8 bases; junction bases outside the gene matches: 16. Looked up from germline, CDR1 is MDHEN and CDR2 is SYDVKM. CDR3 size: 18 residues. CDR3 in amino acids: CASSTRIRGQGARDEQFF. The DNA for the CDR3 is TGTGCCAGCAGTACCCGAATTCGGGGACAGGGGGCGAGGGATGAGCAGTTCTTC. Combining the CDR3 with reference TRBV28 and TRBJ2-1 gives the whole variable domain DVKVTQSSRYLVKRTGEKVFLECVQDMDHENMFWYRQDPGLGLRLIYFSYDVKMKEKGDIPEGYSVSREKKERFSLILESASTNQTSMYLCASSTRIRGQGARDEQFFGPGTRLTVL.

The chain has TRBV9 and TRBJ2-2; 12 bases fit TRBD2. V lost 2 bases, J lost 7 bases, and 3 bases stayed unmatched. CDR3 size: 15 residues. Per germline, CDR1 SGDLS and CDR2 YYNGEE. The CDR3 nucleotides read TGTGCCAGCAGCGTGGGACTAGCGGGTGGCGGGGAGCTGTTTTTT. This translates into CASSVGLAGGGELFF.